This T cell receptor (beta chain) appears in the sequencing data of a study of beta chain features in type 1 diabetes listed by TCRdb under 2018. In the study overall: No differences in mean age, gender distribution, total cell number or subset yield were found between patients and healthy donors. A total of about 110 million sorted cells were examined across all samples, and the number of cells per subset was strongly correlated with RNA yield. In the study, TCRB repertoires of sorted circulating CD4+ T cell subsets from recently diagnosed type 1 diabetes patients were compared with those of matched healthy donors. Naive and central memory subsets were obtained from all 30 or so donors, but regulatory and stem cell-like memory subsets were isolated from only 8 patients and roughly eight healthy donors.

All of the isolated RNA was reverse transcribed with the High Capacity cDNA Reverse Transcription Kit, so expressed TCRB transcripts were sequenced. Deep immunoSEQ sequencing was performed on naive, central memory and regulatory T cell samples, with an average of roughly 3.3 million total reads per sample. After sorted cells were lysed in RLT buffer, RNA was extracted with DNase-treated RNeasy Micro or Mini kits, with the choice depending on cell number. Each cell subset was processed separately to prevent cross-contamination, with patient and healthy donor samples processed together. The immunoSEQ multiplex PCR was used to amplify TCRB sequences from cDNA, generating 87-bp fragments that spanned the CDR3 region. Amplicons were sequenced on the Illumina HiSeq platform. Per the authors' processing: PCR bias was computationally corrected using synthetic template baselines, reads within Hamming distance 2 were collapsed, and singletons that could not be merged were discarded. Reads were aligned to IMGT to assign V, D and J genes, CDR3 length, and insertions or deletions at six rearrangement sites. Within each subset, clonotype counts were normalized to sorted cell number, after which true diversity and Gini coefficients were computed with the tcR R package. The overlap coefficient, calculated on TCRB nucleotide sequences, was used to measure repertoire sharing. TCRdb provides this immuneACCESS table in a form limited to in-frame rearrangements. Some clones are lacking; in checked studies, under half of them reflect an unresolved V gene, and why the rest are absent is not known. D and trimming come from the DNA, and the V and J calls and clone size come from that table. The sample records more than 140,000 clones, about 9.7% of which are singletons. Clones ranked in the top ten supply 0.55% to 0.65% of the sample.

From cysteine to phenylalanine, the CDR3 is 14 amino acids long. The read is trimmed to its CDR3 DNA, 42 bases read in frame from base 1. Trimming at the junction amounts to 5 bases on V and 5 bases on J, and the germline ends lie 12 bases apart. Reading the germline V gene (reference sequence) gives CDR1 SEHNR and CDR2 FQNEAQ. Each donor gave one peripheral blood draw, averaging around 0.11 L, which was collected into heparinised tubes. A BD FACSAria II was used to sort naive, central memory, regulatory and stem cell-like memory CD4+ T cells with a panel that included CD45RO, CCR7, CD25, CD127, CD95 and CD27. All sorted populations exceeded 95% purity. PBMCs were isolated right away by Lymphoprep density gradient centrifugation and were stained directly, without culture. So that batch effects would be minimized, each experiment stained and sorted samples in pairs, pairing one healthy donor with one patient.

Broader findings and caveats from the paper: Shorter templates might be favored by PCR, yet because patient and control samples were amplified and corrected together, any such skew would affect both groups equally. At VDJ recombination sites, type 1 diabetes patients had fewer insertions and more deleted nucleotides, which implies abnormalities in thymic rearrangement. Because the HLA sub-analyses included only small numbers of individuals, any influence of HLA type on TCRB rearrangement was left unresolved. Because cDNA was sequenced instead of genomic DNA, activated cells with high expression could be over-represented, although the groups did not differ in activation or CD3 levels. In all four CD4+ subsets, TCRB CDR3 length was moderately but significantly shorter in type 1 diabetes patients. The naive, central memory and regulatory TCRB repertoires appeared to resemble one another more closely among patients than among healthy donors.

A word on this clone: Its antigen has not been determined. Per-base qualities were not stored, and no clone one base away is much larger.

The sequencing sample was made of central memory CD4+ T cells from blood. This receptor was obtained from a middle-aged woman in good health. The chain uses TRBV7-9 and TRBJ1-4; TRBD1 is perhaps the D gene, given 6 matching bases. The CDR3 here reads CASSEQGINEKLFF. The DNA sequence is given as TGTGCCAGCAGCGAACAGGGTATAAATGAAAAACTGTTTTTT.